These 21 T cell receptor beta chains originate from one sample sequenced in a study of T cells in Graves' hyperthyroidism and ophthalmopathy. From RNA transcripts, TCR beta CDR3 regions were amplified. RT-PCR in the first round (using the HTBI primer set) targeted the TCR CDR3. From the multiplex PCR reads, TCRdb called clonotypes with MiXCR, one entry per CDR3 protein. The table has hundreds of thousands of distinct CDR3 sequences, 13% to 15% seen once. The sequencing input was blood. The source is a woman aged 45-65 years with Graves' ophthalmopathy.

The chain recombines TRBV6-1 with TRBJ1-3; a weak D match, TRBD1 (6 bases). From germline, CDR1 is MNHNS and CDR2 SASEGT. The CDR3 length is 16 residues. V was shortened by 7 bases and J by 4 bases, with 20 bases between the two germline ends. The CDR3 nucleotides are TGTGCCAGCACCCAACGGGCAGGGGTGGACGGAAACACCATATATTTT. Translation gives CASTQRAGVDGNTIYF.

The chain carries TRBV6-2 or TRBV6-3 and TRBJ2-1; the match to TRBD2 covers 9 bases. After removal of 6 bases from V and 8 bases from J, the junction contained 17 bases not matched to a gene. This CDR3 is 17 amino acids long. Germline CDR1 is MNHEY and CDR2 is SVGEGT. DNA for the CDR3: TGTGCCAGCAGCGCGGGACCGGGACTAGCCCACAGGGATGAGCAGTTCTTC. Translating gives CASSAGPGLAHRDEQFF.

This clonotype was recorded at least ten times. This rearrangement joins TRBV3-1 to TRBJ2-1; D gene uncertain. The V end was cut by 0 bases, the J end by 0 bases, with 9 bases between. Germline V gene sequence: CDR1 LGHDT, CDR2 YNNKEL (reference sequence). The CDR3 has 16 residues. CDR3 protein: CASSQDSRVSYNEQFF. CDR3 in DNA: TGTGCCAGCAGCCAAGATTCTCGGGTCTCCTACAATGAGCAGTTCTTC.

This clonotype was counted many times. The rearrangement uses TRBV11-3 and TRBJ1-1; D uncertain. V was cut by 7 bases and J by 2 bases, with 17 bases left in between. This CDR3 comprises 15 residues. CDR1 is SGHNT, CDR2 YENEEA, per germline. In DNA form, the CDR3 reads TGTGCCAGCAACCCAGACTCCGCCACCAACACTGAAGCTTTCTTT. It specifies CASNPDSATNTEAFF. Variable domain in full (rest from reference TRBV11-3 and TRBJ1-1): EAGVVQSPRYKIIEKKQPVAFWCNPISGHNTLYWYLQNLGQGPELLIRYENEEAVDDSQLPKDRFSAERLKGVDSTLKIQPAELGDSAVYLCASNPDSATNTEAFFGQGTRLTVV.

This clonotype has a handful of counts. The chain carries TRBV20-1 and TRBJ1-5; no clear D gene. Per germline, CDR1 DFQATT and CDR2 SNEGSKA (reference sequence). Trimming took off 7 bases at V and 1 base at J, with 8 bases between the two ends. The CDR3 runs 12 residues. The CDR3 DNA reads as TGCAGTGGGTCAAGCAGCAATCAGCCCCAGCATTTT. Translated: CSGSSSNQPQHF.

This clonotype was detected only a few times. This chain links TRBV14 with TRBJ2-3, with D perhaps TRBD1 (5 bases). This CDR3 is 14 amino acids long. The germline CDR1 and CDR2 sequences are SGHDN and FVKESK. Trimming took 3 bases from V and 2 from J, leaving 9 bases between them. As DNA, the CDR3 is TGTGCCAGCAGCCACCAGGGATTCACAGATACGCAGTATTTT. This gives the protein CASSHQGFTDTQYF.

This clonotype was picked up a small number of times. The V and J genes are TRBV19 and TRBJ1-2; D unclear. V was trimmed by 7 bases and J by 3 bases, leaving 15 bases between them. The germline V gene encodes CDR1 LNHDA and CDR2 SQIVND (reference sequence). The CDR3 consists of 14 residues. CDR3 amino acids: CASTRVGWDYGYTF. DNA for the CDR3: TGTGCCAGTACTAGGGTGGGTTGGGACTATGGCTACACCTTC.

This clonotype was seen a handful of times. DNA for the CDR3: TGTGCCAGCACCGCCGTCGGTCACGGGGAGCTGTTTTTT. Encoded protein: CASTAVGHGELFF. This rearrangement joins TRBV7-9 to TRBJ2-2, with unresolved D. Germline V gene lookup returns CDR1 SEHNR and CDR2 FQNEAQ (reference sequence). Trimming removed 7 bases at V and 7 bases at J, with 13 bases between. CDR3 length: 13 amino acids.

This clonotype was counted between two and nine times. V and J are TRBV12-3 or TRBV12-4 and TRBJ2-6, with D tentatively TRBD1 (5 bases). The CDR3 loop spans 17 amino acids. The ends were cut back, 4 bases at V and 2 bases at J, with 15 bases in the middle. The CDR3 protein is CASSWQQVEPGANVLTF. The CDR3 region has the DNA TGTGCCAGCAGTTGGCAACAGGTGGAACCTGGGGCCAACGTCCTGACTTTC.

A word on this clonotype: The junction differs from germline at one of its ends, possibly a read error. The rearrangement uses TRBV6-2 or TRBV6-3 and TRBJ1-2; a weak D match, TRBD1 (5 bases). The CDR3 length is 16 residues. Germline V CDR1 and CDR2: MNHEY, SVGEGT. Here the CDR3 DNA reads TGTGTCAGCACCGAACATACCGGGACCGCTAACTATGGCTACACCTTC. Encoded protein: CVSTEHTGTANYGYTF.

This clonotype was found many times. The chain uses TRBV3-1 and TRBJ2-7; tentatively, D is TRBD1 or TRBD2 (5 bases each). Trimming cost V 3 bases and J 4 bases, with 19 bases left between them. The length of the CDR3 is 16 residues. The V gene's germline CDR1 is LGHDT and CDR2 YNNKEL (reference sequence). Here the CDR3 reads CASSHGTDARFYEQYF. In DNA, the CDR3 is TGTGCCAGCAGCCACGGGACGGATGCTCGGTTTTACGAGCAGTACTTC.

Only a few counts were recorded for this clonotype. The chain uses TRBV13 and TRBJ2-7; 9 bases fit TRBD2. This CDR3 has 21 amino acids. Looked up from germline, CDR1 is PRHDT and CDR2 is FYEKMQ (reference sequence). Unmatched junction bases numbered 23, after V lost 5 bases and J lost 0 bases. CDR3 protein: CASSPIQLQGGTSWSSYEQYF. The CDR3 nucleotides are TGTGCCAGCAGCCCAATTCAGCTCCAGGGGGGGACTAGCTGGAGCTCCTACGAGCAGTACTTC.

In this sample, this clonotype turned up many times. Here the CDR3 reads CASSYSGQGGTEAFF. The CDR3 coding sequence is TGTGCCAGCAGTTACTCCGGGCAGGGCGGCACTGAAGCTTTCTTT. J is TRBJ1-1 and V is TRBV6-5; possibly TRBD1 for D (5 bases). Germline V gives CDR1 MNHEY, CDR2 SVGAGI. Trimming removed 0 bases at V and 4 bases at J, with 12 bases between. The CDR3 length is 15 residues.

The chain uses TRBV5-1 and TRBJ2-1; possibly TRBD2 for D (5 bases). V lost 5 bases and J lost 0, with 12 bases in between. The CDR3 contains 15 residues. CDR1 and CDR2 from the germline V gene are SGHRS and YFSETQ. As DNA, the CDR3 is TGCGCCAGCAGGCACGACACTAGCTCCTACAATGAGCAGTTCTTC. This gives the protein CASRHDTSSYNEQFF.

This clonotype appeared many times. This chain uses TRBV2 with TRBJ1-2; D remains unclear. Germline V gene lookup returns CDR1 SNHLY and CDR2 FYNNEI. The CDR3 has 14 residues. V was pared by 2 bases and J by 3 bases, with 10 bases between. CDR3 bases: TGTGCCAGCAGTGAATCTCTCTCCTACTATGGCTACACCTTC. Protein: CASSESLSYYGYTF.

This clonotype was detected many times. The rearrangement joins TRBV2 to TRBJ2-1; D is uncertain. CDR1 and CDR2 (germline): SNHLY, FYNNEI. The ends were cut back, 3 bases at V and 0 bases at J, with 6 bases in the middle. The CDR3 is 14 amino acids. CDR3 in DNA: TGTGCCAGCAGTGATAAGAGCTCCTACAATGAGCAGTTCTTC. Translated, it gives CASSDKSSYNEQFF.

The rearrangement uses TRBV7-9 and TRBJ2-7; D not certain. Per germline, CDR1 SEHNR and CDR2 FQNEAQ (reference sequence). The CDR3 has 14 amino acids. The V end lost 1 base, the J end lost 2 bases, and 9 bases lay between the germline ends. This chain's CDR3 is CASSLELWPYEQYF. CDR3 DNA sequence: TGTGCCAGCAGCTTAGAGCTTTGGCCCTACGAGCAGTACTTC. Complete variable domain (other parts from reference TRBV7-9 and TRBJ2-7): DTGVSQNPRHKITKRGQNVTFRCDPISEHNRLYWYRQTLGQGPEFLTYFQNEAQLEKSRLLSDRFSAERPKGSFSTLEIQRTEQGDSAMYLCASSLELWPYEQYFGPGTRLTVT.

This chain uses TRBV27 with TRBJ1-2; 10 bases line up with TRBD1. The germline CDR1 and CDR2 sequences are MNHEY and SMNVEV (reference sequence). Trimming cost V 10 bases and J 7 bases; bases outside gene matches: 12. The CDR3 is made up of 14 amino acids. The DNA for the CDR3 is TGTGCCACCGCCGGGACAGGGGTTACGGGTGGCTACACCTTC. It codes for CATAGTGVTGGYTF.

This clonotype was seen a handful of times. The V gene is TRBV27, the J gene TRBJ2-4; D is undetermined. V shed 2 bases and J shed 6 bases, with 11 bases lying between them. Germline values: CDR1 MNHEY, CDR2 SMNVEV (reference sequence). The length of the CDR3 is 14 residues. The CDR3 nucleotides are TGTGCCAGCAGTTTAGGATCGTCGGGAAACATTCAGTACTTC. As protein: CASSLGSSGNIQYF.

In its sample, this clonotype was seen many times. The gene calls are TRBV6-2 or TRBV6-3 and TRBJ1-2; D is possibly TRBD1 (5 bases). Germline V lookup: CDR1 MNHEY, CDR2 SVGEGT. Trimming stripped 5 bases from V and 8 bases from J, with 18 bases between. The CDR3 is 14 residues long. The CDR3 loop is CASSNSRDLQGYTF. CDR3 DNA sequence: TGTGCCAGCAGTAATTCCCGGGACCTGCAGGGCTACACCTTC.

This chain links TRBV14 with TRBJ2-5; perhaps TRBD1 as D (5 bases). The CDR3 covers 15 residues. Germline values: CDR1 SGHDN, CDR2 FVKESK. V lost 4 bases to trimming and J lost 0 bases, with 12 bases between them. The CDR3 DNA is TGTGCCAGCAGCCGCAGGGCACCGTACCAAGAGACCCAGTACTTC. It yields the protein CASSRRAPYQETQYF.